The clone carrying this T cell receptor beta chain was seen repeatedly, ten times or more. Patients who underwent sequencing had shown CD8+CD57+ cell expansion by flow cytometry. This sample stems from a study of CD8+CD57+ T cells in acquired aplastic anemia. CDR1 LNHNV and CDR2 YYDKDF come from the germline V gene (reference sequence). The CDR3 length is 16 residues. Trimming took off 5 bases at V and 4 bases at J, with 18 bases between the two ends. Profiling that covered TCR beta VDJ and CDR3 relied on genomic DNA as its template. TCRdb re-called the reads with MiXCR, one entry per CDR3 protein. The table lists roughly 500,000 distinct CDR3 sequences, about a third of them singletons.

The receptor's source is a human donor with aplastic anemia. Sequences were obtained from sorted CD4+, CD8+, or CD8+CD57+ T cells (not recorded which) from PBMCs. The V and J genes are TRBV15 and TRBJ2-1; tentative D call: TRBD2 (6 bases). CDR3 in DNA: TGTGCCACCAGCCCTCGGGGGATAGCGAGTTACAATGAGCAGTTCTTC. Residues: CATSPRGIASYNEQFF.